Below, one T cell receptor (beta chain) is given with its context. This clone has just one count. There is no known antigen for this receptor. There are no base qualities to consult, and no much larger clone falls within one base. Inclusive of the bounding cysteine and phenylalanine, the CDR3 is 18 residues long. Of the read, only the CDR3 DNA is kept; its 54 bases are in frame from base 1. Cut back by 5 bases and 6 bases, the V and J ends lie 23 bases apart. For CDR1 and CDR2, the germline V gene (reference sequence) lists PRHDT and FYEKMQ. Another Seattle source contributed samples from volunteer blood donors who had recovered from COVID-19. The collaborating institutions used their own protocols to collect whole blood in K2EDTA tubes. For TCRbeta analysis, collaborators shipped samples as frozen whole blood, isolated PBMCs, or DNA extracted from either of those sample types. The data were taken from a study of blood T cell repertoires in COVID-19 (dated by TCRdb to about 2020). General notes on the study: Samples covering the acute and convalescent phases of COVID-19 were provided by collaborators in the United States, Italy and Spain. Where available, HLA class I and class II types were obtained from metadata supplied by the sample provider rather than from assay-based typing. A freely available public database, intended as a resource for researchers studying the immune response to SARS-CoV-2, is where the repertoires were released. Subjects who had been exposed to COVID-19, were actively infected with it, or had recovered from it provided the deeply sampled blood TCRbeta repertoires that made up the dataset. A de-identified subject ID, COVID-19 status, age in years and sex were almost always included in the sample metadata. The material from the prospective study consisted of cDNA or gDNA derived from T cells, B-cell-depleted T cells, or PBMCs. Samples came from the ongoing ImmuneRACE study (first 160 participants) plus 1,254 subjects from 6 global collaborators. Overall results and qualifications from the work: How much clinical and demographic metadata was included differed by source and by participant, and the metadata was provided uncurated.

The immunoSEQ Assay, a bias-controlled multiplex PCR, was used to amplify TCRbeta CDR3 regions from genomic DNA. The study's own analysis went as follows. Within the assay, amplification of reference gene primers was used to estimate how many nucleated cells each sample contained. Sequence reads were collapsed and filtered to measure the absolute abundance of every unique TCRbeta CDR3 rearrangement. For each sample, productive Simpson clonality was calculated by taking the square root of Simpson's diversity index across productive rearrangements. In TCRdb, the immuneACCESS table is reduced to in-frame sequences with V and J assigned. These tables do not hold every clone; where another copy was compared, an unresolved V gene accounts for under half, and the others remain unexplained. V, J and clone size derive from that table, while D and trimming were established from the DNA sequence. The sample table records approximately 150,000 clones; about four fifths of these occur just once. 15% to 20% of the sample rests with the top ten.

The chain couples TRBV13 to TRBJ1-6, with a tentative D gene TRBD1 over 6 matching bases. Sequenced: peripheral blood. The clonotype was recovered from a woman in her 70s who had recovered from COVID-19. The sequenced DNA: TGTGCCAGCAGCCCCCATGAGGGGGACGCCTTCCCTAATTCACCCCTCCACTTT. It codes for CASSPHEGDAFPNSPLHF.